Presented here are 7 T cell receptor beta chains from one specimen sequenced in a study of blood T cell repertoires in COVID-19. The data were produced by immunoSEQ multiplex PCR, yet TCRdb's version contains in-frame clones alone and is incomplete. The table shows under 250,000 clones, with around 88% occurring only once. Sequencing was performed on peripheral blood. All receptors come from a woman aged 30 to 39 with COVID-19, enrolled during active disease.

The chain uses TRBV10-3 and TRBJ1-2; 7 positions agree with TRBD1. This CDR3 spans 15 amino acids. Losses at the gene ends were 4 bases for V and 2 bases for J; bases not matched to a gene: 7. Germline V gene sequence: CDR1 ENHRY, CDR2 SYGVKD. The CDR3 DNA reads TGTGCCATCAGTGGCCGGGACAGCAAGAACTATGGCTACACCTTC. Translation: CAISGRDSKNYGYTF.

The chain links TRBV15 to TRBJ1-5, with 12 nucleotides matching TRBD1. Germline trimming cut 5 bases from V and 2 bases from J; bases unmatched to any gene: 13. CDR1 is LNHNV, CDR2 YYDKDF, per germline (reference sequence). The CDR3 extends over 19 amino acids. For the CDR3, the DNA is TGTGCCACCAGCCGTCGCCCGGGACAGGGGGCGAGGGGCAATCAGCCCCAGCATTTT. It yields the protein CATSRRPGQGARGNQPQHF.

This chain's CDR3 is CASSMISGQETQYF. The DNA of the CDR3 is TGTGCCAGTAGTATGATCTCGGGACAAGAGACCCAGTACTTC. The rearrangement links TRBV19 to TRBJ2-5, with D perhaps matching TRBD2 (5 bases). CDR1 and CDR2 from the germline V gene are LNHDA and SQIVND (reference sequence). Trimming stripped 3 bases from V and 2 bases from J, with 10 bases between. The CDR3 extends over 14 amino acids.

The table lists this clone with a few counts. The J gene is TRBJ2-7, the V gene TRBV6-6; no definite D call. V lost 5 bases and J lost 3, with 11 bases in between. CDR3 size: 13 residues. Germline V lookup: CDR1 MNHNY, CDR2 SVGAGI (reference sequence). In DNA form, the CDR3 reads TGTGCCAGCAGTCCAGGATCCTACTACGAGCAGTACTTC. This gives the protein CASSPGSYYEQYF.

This clone was detected only once. V gene TRBV19 combines with J gene TRBJ2-5; 9 bases agree with TRBD1. The ends lost 6 bases at V and 1 base at J; junction bases unmatched: 3. Germline V gene data show CDR1 as LNHDA and CDR2 as SQIVND (reference sequence). The CDR3 spans 14 residues. The chain's CDR3 is CASSLGQGQETQYF. Written as DNA, the CDR3 is TGTGCCAGTAGCCTGGGACAGGGCCAAGAGACCCAGTACTTC.

In this sample, this clone turned up a few times. The rearrangement uses TRBV5-1 and TRBJ1-4; TRBD1 matches 8 bases. Germline CDR1 SGHRS, CDR2 YFSETQ. Germline trimming cut 2 bases from V and 4 bases from J; bases unmatched to any gene: 7. The CDR3 sequence is 16 residues long. The CDR3 reads CASSFQGAMGNEKLFF. CDR3 DNA: TGCGCCAGCAGCTTTCAGGGGGCGATGGGTAATGAAAAACTGTTTTTT. The full variable domain, in which reference TRBV5-1 and TRBJ1-4 provide the parts outside the CDR3, is KAGVTQTPRYLIKTRGQQVTLSCSPISGHRSVSWYQQTPGQGLQFLFEYFSETQRNKGNFPGRFSGRQFSNSRSEMNVSTLELGDSALYLCASSFQGAMGNEKLFFGSGTQLSVL.

The genes are TRBV6-5 and TRBJ2-6; possibly TRBD2 for D (5 bases). Trimming pared 4 bases from V and 4 bases from J, leaving 11 bases between. This CDR3 comprises 15 residues. The germline CDR1 and CDR2 sequences are MNHEY and SVGAGI. CDR3 in DNA: TGTGCCAGCAGTTTGGAGGTTTCCGGGGCCAACGTCCTGACTTTC. Translated: CASSLEVSGANVLTF.